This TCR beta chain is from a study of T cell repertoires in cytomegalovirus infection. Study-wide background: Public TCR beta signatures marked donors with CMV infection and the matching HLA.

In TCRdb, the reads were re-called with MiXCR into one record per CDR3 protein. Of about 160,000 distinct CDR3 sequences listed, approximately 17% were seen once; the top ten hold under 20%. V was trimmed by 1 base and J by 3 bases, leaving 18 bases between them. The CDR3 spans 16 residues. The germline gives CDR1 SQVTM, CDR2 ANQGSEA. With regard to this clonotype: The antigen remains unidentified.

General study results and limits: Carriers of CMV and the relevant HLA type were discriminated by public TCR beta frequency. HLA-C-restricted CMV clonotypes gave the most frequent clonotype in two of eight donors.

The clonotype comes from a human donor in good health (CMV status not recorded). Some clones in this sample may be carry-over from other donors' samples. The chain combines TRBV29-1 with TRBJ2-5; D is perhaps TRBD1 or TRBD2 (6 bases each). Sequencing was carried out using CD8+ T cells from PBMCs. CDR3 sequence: CSVEGVRGQGEETQYF. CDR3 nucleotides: TGCAGCGTTGAAGGTGTCCGGGGGCAAGGGGAAGAGACCCAGTACTTC.